This T cell receptor beta chain was captured by sequencing in a study of T cell responses to AZD1222 COVID-19 vaccine. Sequencing was performed with immunoSEQ multiplex PCR; in TCRdb, only in-frame clones are kept and a portion is missing. The profile shows 90,000 to 120,000 clones, about 90% of them singletons. Points from the study as a whole: Donors skewed white British and female; clonal diversity was possibly underestimated. Seropositive AZD1222 recipients at baseline numbered only five or six. The reported proportion of spike-specific TCRs targeting unmutated variant regions was nearly half.

Second doses at about 4 or about 12 weeks were pooled. This CDR3 contains 15 residues. Germline CDR1 reads GTSNPN; CDR2 reads SVGIG (reference sequence). Trimming removed 3 bases from V and 6 bases from J, with 17 bases in between. Concerning this clone itself: Its matching antigen is unknown.

J is TRBJ2-2 and V is TRBV30; D is uncertain. This material consisted of peripheral blood, taken 28 days after the second AZD1222 dose. The TCR originated in an adult who received the AZD1222 COVID-19 vaccine. CDR3 loop: CAWRLNTRFSGELFF. The DNA for the CDR3 is TGTGCCTGGAGACTGAATACCCGGTTCTCCGGGGAGCTGTTTTTT.